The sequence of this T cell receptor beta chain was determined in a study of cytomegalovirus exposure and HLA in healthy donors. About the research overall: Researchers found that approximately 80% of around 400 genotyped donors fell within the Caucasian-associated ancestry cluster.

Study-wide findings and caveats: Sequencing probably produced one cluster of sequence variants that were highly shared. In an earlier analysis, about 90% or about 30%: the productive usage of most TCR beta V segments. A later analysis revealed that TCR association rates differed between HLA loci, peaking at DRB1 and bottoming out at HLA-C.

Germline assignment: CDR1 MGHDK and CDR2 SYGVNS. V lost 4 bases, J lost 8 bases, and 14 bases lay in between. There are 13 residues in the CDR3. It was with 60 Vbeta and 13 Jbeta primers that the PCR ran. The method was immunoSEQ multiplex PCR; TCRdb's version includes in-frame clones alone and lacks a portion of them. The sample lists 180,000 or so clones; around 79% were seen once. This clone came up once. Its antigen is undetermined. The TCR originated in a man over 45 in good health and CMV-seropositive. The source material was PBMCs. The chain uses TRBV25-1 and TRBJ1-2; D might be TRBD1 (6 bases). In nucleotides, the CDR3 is TGTGCCAGCAGTGGGACAGTCCCAAGGGGCTACACCTTC. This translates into CASSGTVPRGYTF.